The next 29 T cell receptor beta chains were all read from a single sample in a study of identical twins. Each CDR3 protein gets one entry after TCRdb re-called the 5' RACE reads with MiXCR. Of about 1.7 million distinct CDR3 sequences detected, about 31% appear once; the ten largest clones hold less than 0.35%. The sequenced sample was cord blood. The receptors were gathered from a newborn girl in good health.

The V call is TRBV10-2, the J call TRBJ2-7; 8 nucleotides match TRBD2. Losses at the gene ends were 7 bases for V and 7 bases for J; bases not matched to a gene: 15. Germline V CDR1 and CDR2: WSHSY, SAAADI. The CDR3 totals 15 residues. The CDR3 coding sequence is TGCGCCAGCACTACCGGGGTAGCGGGAAACAATGAGCAGTACTTC. Translation: CASTTGVAGNNEQYF.

The chain employs TRBV6-1 and TRBJ1-5, with 7 bases aligning to TRBD1. Germline V CDR1 and CDR2: MNHNS, SASEGT. The CDR3 totals 16 residues. Unmatched junction bases numbered 8, after V lost 0 bases and J lost 6 bases. CDR3 DNA sequence: TGTGCCAGCAGTGAAGCGCAGGGGGGGGCTGGTCAGCCCCAGCATTTT. This codes for CASSEAQGGAGQPQHF.

The chain couples TRBV14 to TRBJ1-4, with a weak D call TRBD1 (5 bases). Trimming took off 4 bases at V and 7 bases at J, with 28 bases between the two ends. The CDR3 runs to 19 residues. The germline V gene has CDR1 SGHDN and CDR2 FVKESK. CDR3 DNA sequence: TGTGCCAGCAGCCGCTTACAGGAATCGGGACTGGAAATGGGTGAAAAACTGTTTTTT. Translation gives CASSRLQESGLEMGEKLFF.

This clonotype has more than one count but fewer than ten. The V gene is TRBV7-6, the J gene TRBJ2-3; a weak D match, TRBD1 (6 bases). Germline assignment: CDR1 SGHVS and CDR2 FNYEAQ. The length of the CDR3 is 15 residues. The ends were cut back, 3 bases at V and 1 base at J, with 11 bases in the middle. Here the CDR3 DNA reads TGTGCCAGCAGCTTTACAGGGCCCCGCACAGATACGCAGTATTTT. Translation gives CASSFTGPRTDTQYF.

The genes are TRBV6-6 and TRBJ1-5, with 7 bases lining up with TRBD1. The CDR3 totals 14 residues. The germline V gene encodes CDR1 MNHNY and CDR2 SVGAGI (reference sequence). V shed 2 bases, J shed 7 bases, and the junction held 5 bases outside the gene matches. This chain's CDR3 is CASSYDREVQPQHF. The CDR3 region has the DNA TGTGCCAGCAGTTACGACAGGGAGGTCCAGCCCCAGCATTTT.

Note on this clonotype: This could be a read error, since a much larger clone is one nucleotide away. The chain links TRBV9 to TRBJ2-1; D uncertain. The CDR3 consists of 12 residues. Germline V CDR1 and CDR2: SGDLS, YYNGEE. The CDR3 DNA sequence: TGTGCCAACAGCGTATTAGGCAATGAGCAGTTCTTC. Residues: CANSVLGNEQFF.

The chain carries TRBV11-1 and TRBJ2-3; 9 nucleotides align to TRBD2. V lost 6 bases to trimming and J lost 2 bases; unmatched junction nucleotides: 6. The V gene's germline CDR1 is SGHAT and CDR2 FQDESV (reference sequence). The CDR3 runs 15 residues. Here the CDR3 reads CASRRLAVPTDTQYF. The CDR3 DNA is TGTGCCAGCAGGAGACTAGCGGTCCCCACAGATACGCAGTATTTT.

This chain connects TRBV15 to TRBJ2-7; possible D gene TRBD1, 6 bases. The CDR3 covers 13 residues. Germline V gene lookup returns CDR1 LNHNV and CDR2 YYDKDF (reference sequence). Trimming cost V 4 bases and J 7 bases, with 14 bases left between them. The CDR3 spells CATSKRQVGEQYF. As DNA, the CDR3 is TGTGCCACCAGCAAGAGACAGGTGGGGGAGCAGTACTTC.

This clonotype was seen at least ten times. This sequence joins TRBV29-1 and TRBJ2-5, with D perhaps matching TRBD1 (6 bases). The V end was cut by 3 bases, the J end by 4 bases, with 15 bases between. Germline assignment: CDR1 SQVTM and CDR2 ANQGSEA. The CDR3 has 14 residues. The CDR3 DNA is TGCAGCGTTGAGGTGGGACCAGGGGTAGAGACCCAGTACTTC. Its protein product is CSVEVGPGVETQYF.

The rearrangement links TRBV15 to TRBJ1-4; D unresolved. Trimming took 0 bases from V and 2 from J, leaving 7 bases between them. Per germline, CDR1 LNHNV and CDR2 YYDKDF (reference sequence). The CDR3 length is 15 residues. CDR3 region: CATSRDRGTNEKLFF. The CDR3 DNA is TGTGCCACCAGCAGAGATAGAGGGACTAATGAAAAACTGTTTTTT.

The rearrangement uses TRBV20-1 and TRBJ2-3; 8 nucleotides align to TRBD2. The germline V gene has CDR1 DFQATT and CDR2 SNEGSKA (reference sequence). The CDR3 contains 15 residues. V gave up 6 bases and J gave up 6 bases; unmatched junction bases: 14. The CDR3, as DNA: TGCAGTGCGGGAACCGGGACTAGGCCTGCGGATACGCAGTATTTT. It is translated as CSAGTGTRPADTQYF.

This clonotype is a singleton in its sample. The rearrangement joins TRBV5-1 to TRBJ2-1, with TRBD2 matching over 10 bases. The J segment lost 6 bases and the V segment lost 6 bases, leaving 9 bases of the junction unmatched. The CDR3 consists of 15 residues. CDR1 SGHRS and CDR2 YFSETQ come from the germline V gene. The CDR3 DNA reads as TGCGCCAGCACCTTTCTAGCGGGGGATTTCAATGAGCAGTTCTTC. Translated, it gives CASTFLAGDFNEQFF.

A few counts support this clonotype. V gene TRBV4-1 combines with J gene TRBJ2-7; TRBD1 matches at 9 bases. Trimming at V came to 1 base and at J to 0 bases, leaving 7 bases not matched to a gene. The CDR3 runs 17 residues. The germline V gene encodes CDR1 MGHRA and CDR2 YSYEKL. Written as DNA, the CDR3 is TGCGCCAGCAGCCAAGTACGACAGGGGGACAGCTCCTACGAGCAGTACTTC. Translated, it gives CASSQVRQGDSSYEQYF.

The V call is TRBV4-2, the J call TRBJ2-5, with TRBD2 as a possible D gene (7 bases). V lost 0 bases and J 1 base, leaving 12 bases between the germline ends. Per germline, CDR1 LGHNA and CDR2 YNFKEQ. CDR3 length: 16 amino acids. The DNA for the CDR3 is TGTGCCAGCAGCCAAGATAGTCGGGGGGCCCAAGAGACCCAGTACTTC. Translating gives CASSQDSRGAQETQYF.

The V and J genes are TRBV20-1 and TRBJ2-5; D is unclear. Deletions cut 5 bases from V and 1 base from J, with 11 bases between. There are 13 residues in the CDR3. Germline CDR1 DFQATT, CDR2 SNEGSKA (reference sequence). Written as DNA, the CDR3 is TGCAGTGCTGGAAGACACCGCCAAGAGACCCAGTACTTC. Translation gives CSAGRHRQETQYF.

The V gene is TRBV28, the J gene TRBJ2-5, with TRBD2 identical over 8 bases. This CDR3 has 17 residues. With V trimmed by 2 bases and J by 1 base, 9 bases remained unmatched. Germline CDR1 MDHEN, CDR2 SYDVKM. The CDR3 sequence: CASSLRVLAGFQETQYF. In nucleotides, the CDR3 is TGTGCCAGCAGTTTAAGGGTTCTAGCGGGTTTCCAAGAGACCCAGTACTTC.

The table lists this clonotype with a few counts. This chain connects TRBV7-9 to TRBJ1-2; a possible D gene is TRBD1 (5 bases). V shed 2 bases and J shed 8 bases, with 18 bases lying between them. CDR1 and CDR2 (germline): SEHNR, FQNEAQ (reference sequence). This CDR3 is built from 15 residues. CDR3 residues: CASSLPETVYGGYTF. DNA of the CDR3: TGTGCCAGCAGCTTACCTGAGACAGTCTATGGGGGCTACACCTTC.

This clonotype appeared once. This chain connects TRBV6-1 to TRBJ2-4; TRBD1 agrees at 9 bases. The J call may be in error: the DNA end matches TRBJ2-7 better. In germline, CDR1 is MNHNS, CDR2 SASEGT. This CDR3 is built from 14 residues. DNA for the CDR3: TGTGCCAGCACCAGGACAGGGGTCTATTACGAGCAGTACTTC. This sequence encodes CASTRTGVYYEQYF.

The V gene is TRBV3-1, the J gene TRBJ2-1; 10 nucleotides line up with TRBD1. Trimming removed 4 bases from V and 0 bases from J; junction bases left unmatched: 18. From germline, CDR1 is LGHDT and CDR2 YNNKEL (reference sequence). The CDR3 has 21 residues. CDR3 protein: CASSPSSRDRGYEVSYNEQFF. Here the CDR3 DNA reads TGTGCCAGCAGCCCTTCATCGCGGGACAGGGGATATGAGGTCTCCTACAATGAGCAGTTCTTC.

The chain employs TRBV20-1 and TRBJ2-1, with 7 bases that match TRBD2. The assigned J gene may be wrong: the sequence end matches TRBJ2-7 better. The CDR3 has 14 residues. Germline V gene data show CDR1 as DFQATT and CDR2 as SNEGSKA (reference sequence). The CDR3 nucleotides read TGCAGTGCTACACTAGCGAGATCCTACAATGAGCAGTACTTC. The encoded protein is CSATLARSYNEQYF.

CDR3 in amino acids: CSAGSGGVYNEQYF. For the CDR3, the DNA is TGCAGTGCAGGGAGCGGGGGGGTCTACAATGAGCAGTACTTC. The rearrangement joins TRBV20-1 to TRBJ2-1, with TRBD2 matching 10 bases. The DNA end favors TRBJ2-7, so the J call may be wrong. Germline V gives CDR1 DFQATT, CDR2 SNEGSKA (reference sequence). The CDR3 runs 14 residues.

A few counts support this clonotype. The V call is TRBV5-1, the J call TRBJ2-7, with 7 bases matching TRBD1. Trimming removed 4 bases from V and 4 bases from J; junction bases left unmatched: 8. The CDR3 has 14 amino acids. Germline lookup yields CDR1 SGHRS and CDR2 YFSETQ. CDR3 nucleotides: TGCGCCAGCAGCCCCTGGGACAGCTTTTACGAGCAGTACTTC. Translation gives CASSPWDSFYEQYF. The whole variable domain, filled in from reference TRBV5-1 and TRBJ2-7, reads KAGVTQTPRYLIKTRGQQVTLSCSPISGHRSVSWYQQTPGQGLQFLFEYFSETQRNKGNFPGRFSGRQFSNSRSEMNVSTLELGDSALYLCASSPWDSFYEQYFGPGTRLTVT.

The gene calls are TRBV28 and TRBJ2-5, with D tentatively TRBD1 or TRBD2 (5 bases each). The CDR3 sequence is 13 residues long. Trimming cost V 6 bases and J 4 bases, with 12 bases left between them. Germline loops: CDR1 MDHEN, CDR2 SYDVKM. CDR3 in amino acids: CASRTRGTETQYF. The CDR3 DNA reads TGTGCCAGCAGAACACGGGGCACAGAGACCCAGTACTTC.

This clonotype was picked up a small number of times. The chain joins TRBV9 to TRBJ2-3; 8 positions match TRBD2. J was trimmed by 2 bases and V by 1 base; bases with no gene match: 3. The CDR3 length is 15 residues. The V gene's germline CDR1 is SGDLS and CDR2 YYNGEE. CDR3 region: CASSVSRGATDTQYF. The CDR3 region has the DNA TGTGCCAGCAGCGTATCGCGGGGGGCCACAGATACGCAGTATTTT.

This clonotype was observed a few times. The chain joins TRBV5-1 to TRBJ1-2; TRBD1 might be the D (6 bases). This CDR3 contains 14 residues. CDR1 SGHRS and CDR2 YFSETQ come from the germline V gene. Trimming left V 3 bases short and J 0 bases short, with 9 bases between. The CDR3, as DNA: TGCGCCAGCAGCTCCAGGGGCTCTAACTATGGCTACACCTTC. Translating gives CASSSRGSNYGYTF.

The chain employs TRBV24-1 and TRBJ1-2, with D unclear. Germline CDR1 and CDR2: KGHDR and SFDVKD. CDR3 length: 13 residues. Between the trimmed V and J ends, which lost 6 bases and 2 bases, there was a span of 9 bases. The CDR3: CATSPGSNYGYTF. CDR3 DNA sequence: TGTGCCACCAGTCCCGGCTCCAACTATGGCTACACCTTC.

The chain employs TRBV27 and TRBJ2-1; perhaps TRBD2 as D (5 bases). The closer fit of TRBJ2-7 to the DNA end suggests the J call may be wrong. Per germline, CDR1 MNHEY and CDR2 SMNVEV (reference sequence). This CDR3 is built from 14 residues. In DNA form, the CDR3 reads TGTGCCAGCAGCTCCAGCGGTATCGACAATGAGCAGTACTTC. It is translated as CASSSSGIDNEQYF.

The chain employs TRBV7-4 and TRBJ2-7; TRBD1 agrees at 7 bases. V lost 4 bases and J lost 5; bases outside the gene matches: 5. The CDR3 contains 13 residues. In germline, CDR1 is SGHVT, CDR2 SQSDAQ. CDR3 loop: CASSSDREHEQYF. The CDR3 DNA sequence: TGTGCCAGCAGCTCCGACAGGGAACACGAGCAGTACTTC.

This clonotype was counted only a few times. The chain links TRBV4-2 to TRBJ2-3; the match to TRBD2 covers 13 bases. V shed 4 bases and J 5 bases; nucleotides not matched to a gene: 15. The CDR3 extends over 19 amino acids. Germline values: CDR1 LGHNA, CDR2 YNFKEQ. Written as DNA, the CDR3 is TGTGCCAGCAGCCGCCATTCACTAGCGGGAGGGCCAGTGGGAGATACGCAGTATTTT. Translating it yields CASSRHSLAGGPVGDTQYF.